Listed here are 9 T cell receptor beta chains from one sample, sequenced in a study of blood T cell repertoires in COVID-19. Sequencing used immunoSEQ multiplex PCR; TCRdb keeps in-frame clones, though not all of them. The sample contains under 150,000 clones, more than 80% of which appear only once. Sequencing input: peripheral blood. Source of these receptors: a human donor in a cohort sampled during active COVID-19.

The V call is TRBV5-1, the J call TRBJ2-3, with D possibly being TRBD2 (6 bases). This CDR3 is 15 amino acids long. V was pared by 0 bases and J by 2 bases, with 10 bases between. The germline V gene encodes CDR1 SGHRS and CDR2 YFSETQ. The CDR3 here is CASSLGGVNTDTQYF. The CDR3, as DNA: TGCGCCAGCAGCTTGGGCGGGGTAAACACAGATACGCAGTATTTT. The whole variable domain, filled in from reference TRBV5-1 and TRBJ2-3, reads KAGVTQTPRYLIKTRGQQVTLSCSPISGHRSVSWYQQTPGQGLQFLFEYFSETQRNKGNFPGRFSGRQFSNSRSEMNVSTLELGDSALYLCASSLGGVNTDTQYFGPGTRLTVL.

The gene calls are TRBV7-8 and TRBJ1-3; the D gene is possibly TRBD1 (5 bases). V shed 3 bases and J shed 2 bases, with 8 bases lying between them. The CDR3 runs 14 residues. The germline gives CDR1 SGHVS, CDR2 FQNEAQ. The CDR3 DNA is TGTGCCAGCAGCTTGACAGCTACTGGAAACACCATATATTTT. Encoded protein: CASSLTATGNTIYF.

The rearrangement joins TRBV11-3 to TRBJ1-1; D call uncertain. Germline CDR1 is SGHNT and CDR2 is YENEEA. This CDR3 has 16 residues. Trimming left V 1 base short and J 1 base short, with 13 bases between. The CDR3 here is CASSLVLHARNTEAFF. The DNA of the CDR3 is TGTGCCAGCAGCTTAGTCTTGCATGCGAGGAACACTGAAGCTTTCTTT.

The chain recombines TRBV18 with TRBJ1-5; the D gene is possibly TRBD1 (5 bases). V shed 3 bases and J shed 2 bases, with 8 bases lying between them. The CDR3 has 14 residues. Germline CDR1 is KGHSH and CDR2 is LQKENI. The CDR3 loop is CASSPGGGNQPQHF. DNA for the CDR3: TGTGCCAGCTCACCGGGGGGGGGCAATCAGCCCCAGCATTTT.

The chain is built from TRBV15 and TRBJ1-1, with a weak D call TRBD1 (5 bases). V lost 2 bases, J lost 3 bases, and 10 bases lay in between. The CDR3 totals 14 residues. Germline assignment: CDR1 LNHNV and CDR2 YYDKDF (reference sequence). The CDR3, as DNA: TGTGCCACCAGCAGAAGCAGGGTCGACACTGAAGCTTTCTTT. This codes for CATSRSRVDTEAFF.

The J gene is TRBJ2-7, the V gene TRBV5-1; D is undetermined. Trimming stripped 0 bases from V and 0 bases from J, with 10 bases between. This CDR3 contains 15 residues. Germline values: CDR1 SGHRS, CDR2 YFSETQ. CDR3 loop: CASSLDSGSSYEQYF. CDR3 bases: TGCGCCAGCAGCTTGGACTCCGGTAGCTCCTACGAGCAGTACTTC.

This clone was seen just once. V gene TRBV7-2 combines with J gene TRBJ2-2, with 15 bases lining up with TRBD2. Unmatched junction bases numbered 9, after V lost 5 bases and J lost 5 bases. The germline V gene encodes CDR1 SGHTA and CDR2 FQGNSA. The CDR3 spans 18 residues. Here the CDR3 DNA reads TGTGCCAGCAGCACTACGCCCGGGACTAGCGGGAGGACCGGGGAGCTGTTTTTT. It specifies CASSTTPGTSGRTGELFF.

The J gene is TRBJ1-4, the V gene TRBV29-1, with D possibly TRBD1 on 6 matching bases. V shed 6 bases and J shed 6 bases, with 26 bases lying between them. The CDR3 contains 17 residues. CDR1 is SQVTM, CDR2 ANQGSEA, per germline. In nucleotides, the CDR3 is TGCAGCGTGGTCAGCAGGGGCCTTTCCGGCGTTGATGAAAAACTGTTTTTT. Residues: CSVVSRGLSGVDEKLFF.

This chain joins TRBV19 and TRBJ2-3; no clear D gene. The CDR3 is made up of 15 amino acids. V lost 4 bases and J 2 bases, leaving 13 bases between the germline ends. The germline V gene has CDR1 LNHDA and CDR2 SQIVND (reference sequence). The CDR3 region is CASSTNREYTDTQYF. For the CDR3, the DNA is TGTGCCAGTAGTACCAACAGAGAATACACAGATACGCAGTATTTT.